The clone carrying this T cell receptor (beta chain) was seen only a few times. The antigen is undetermined. The source of the sample is a study of T-cell memory formation after mild COVID-19. Overall study context: Clusters were largely donor specific.

5'RACE, which relied on constant-segment primers, yielded TCR alpha and TCR beta cDNA libraries carrying sample barcodes and UMIs. Using its own MiXCR run on the 5' RACE reads, TCRdb lists one record per CDR3 protein. The sample has about 100,000 distinct CDR3 sequences, 11% seen once. Study-level findings and limits: Clones which contracted sat mainly in CM and EM if CD4+, and in EMRA if CD8+.

The V end was cut by 2 bases, the J end by 6 bases, with 8 bases between. The CDR3 totals 12 residues. CDR1 KGHSH and CDR2 LQKENI come from the germline V gene. The receptor was derived from a man between 18 and 35 years old who had mild COVID-19 (a few samples of this study predate the infection). Cell type and time point are not known. The genes are TRBV18 and TRBJ2-7, with no clear D. The sequenced material came from PBMCs or a T cell subset sorted from them (not recorded which). The CDR3: CASSPIGPEQYF. The CDR3 coding sequence is TGTGCCAGCTCACCAATAGGACCCGAGCAGTACTTC.